This TCR beta chain was obtained from a study of beta chain features in type 1 diabetes. Expressed TCRB transcripts got sequenced, as all isolated RNA was reverse transcribed. TCRdb's copy holds only in-frame clones and misses some; the assay was immunoSEQ multiplex PCR. The repertoire holds hundreds of thousands of clones, 15% to 17% seen once, with 0.07% to 0.095% in the top ten. This clone was seen more than once but under ten times. Other DNA sequences in this sample translate to the same CDR3. Germline values: CDR1 DFQATT, CDR2 SNEGSKA (reference sequence). This CDR3 is built from 11 residues. The V end was cut by 1 base, the J end by 4 bases, with 4 bases between.

The sample consisted of naive CD4+ T cells from blood. The chain uses TRBV20-1 and TRBJ1-2; no reliable D call. This TCR derives from a man between 18 and 35 years old in good health. This CDR3 reads CSARGGYGYTF. Written as DNA, the CDR3 is TGCAGTGCTAGAGGGGGCTATGGCTACACCTTC.